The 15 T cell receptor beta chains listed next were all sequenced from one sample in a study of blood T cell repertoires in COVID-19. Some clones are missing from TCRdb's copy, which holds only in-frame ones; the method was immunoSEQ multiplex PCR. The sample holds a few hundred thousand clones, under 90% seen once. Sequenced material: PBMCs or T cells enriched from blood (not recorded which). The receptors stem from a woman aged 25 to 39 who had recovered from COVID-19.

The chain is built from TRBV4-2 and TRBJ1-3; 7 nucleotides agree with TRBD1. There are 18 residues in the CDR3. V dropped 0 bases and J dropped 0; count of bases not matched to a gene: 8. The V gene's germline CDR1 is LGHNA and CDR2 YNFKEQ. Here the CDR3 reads CASSQDLRWDSSGNTIYF. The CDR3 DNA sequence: TGTGCCAGCAGCCAAGATCTCCGTTGGGACAGCTCTGGAAACACCATATATTTT.

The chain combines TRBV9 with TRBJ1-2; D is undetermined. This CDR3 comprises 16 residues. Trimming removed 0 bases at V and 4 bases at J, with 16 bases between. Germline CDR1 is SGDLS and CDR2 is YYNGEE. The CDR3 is CASSVEQVGSGYGYTF. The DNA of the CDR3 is TGTGCCAGCAGCGTAGAACAAGTGGGCAGCGGCTATGGCTACACCTTC. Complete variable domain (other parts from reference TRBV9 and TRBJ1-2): DSGVTQTPKHLITATGQRVTLRCSPRSGDLSVYWYQQSLDQGLQFLIQYYNGEERAKGNILERFSAQQFPDLHSELNLSSLELGDSALYFCASSVEQVGSGYGYTFGSGTRLTVV.

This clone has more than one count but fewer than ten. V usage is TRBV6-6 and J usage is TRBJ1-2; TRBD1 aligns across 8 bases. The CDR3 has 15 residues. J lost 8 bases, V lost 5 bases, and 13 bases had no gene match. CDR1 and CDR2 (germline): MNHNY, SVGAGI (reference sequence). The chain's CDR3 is CASSGQGLNLWGYTF. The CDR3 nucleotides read TGTGCCAGCAGTGGACAGGGACTGAACCTTTGGGGCTACACCTTC.

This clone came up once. CDR3 protein: CASSFWGVRAFF. The CDR3, as DNA: TGTGCCAGCAGTTTTTGGGGGGTTCGGGCTTTCTTT. The chain employs TRBV28 and TRBJ1-1; maybe TRBD1 (5 bases). V lost 3 bases to trimming and J lost 11 bases, with 13 bases between them. Germline V gene sequence: CDR1 MDHEN, CDR2 SYDVKM. CDR3 length equals 12 residues.

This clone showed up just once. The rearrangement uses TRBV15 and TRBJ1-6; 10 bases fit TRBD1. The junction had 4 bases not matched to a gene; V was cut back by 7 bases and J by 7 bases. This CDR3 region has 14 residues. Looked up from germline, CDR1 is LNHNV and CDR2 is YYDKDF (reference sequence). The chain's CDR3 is CATTRDRGNSPLHF. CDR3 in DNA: TGTGCCACCACCCGGGACAGGGGCAATTCACCCCTCCACTTT.

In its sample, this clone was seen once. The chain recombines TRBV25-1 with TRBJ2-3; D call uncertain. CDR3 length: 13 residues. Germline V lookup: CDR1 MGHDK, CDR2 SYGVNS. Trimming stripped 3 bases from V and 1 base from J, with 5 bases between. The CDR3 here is CASSDGGTDTQYF. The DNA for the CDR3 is TGTGCCAGCAGTGACGGTGGCACAGATACGCAGTATTTT. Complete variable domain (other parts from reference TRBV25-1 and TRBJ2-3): EADIYQTPRYLVIGTGKKITLECSQTMGHDKMYWYQQDPGMELHLIHYSYGVNSTEKGDLSSESTVSRIRTEHFPLTLESARPSHTSQYLCASSDGGTDTQYFGPGTRLTVL.

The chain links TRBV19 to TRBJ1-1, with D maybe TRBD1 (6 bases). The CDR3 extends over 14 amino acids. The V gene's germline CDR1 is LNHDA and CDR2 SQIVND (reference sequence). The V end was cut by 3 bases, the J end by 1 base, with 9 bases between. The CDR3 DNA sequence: TGTGCCAGTAGTATTCAGGGGACGAACACTGAAGCTTTCTTT. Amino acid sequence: CASSIQGTNTEAFF.

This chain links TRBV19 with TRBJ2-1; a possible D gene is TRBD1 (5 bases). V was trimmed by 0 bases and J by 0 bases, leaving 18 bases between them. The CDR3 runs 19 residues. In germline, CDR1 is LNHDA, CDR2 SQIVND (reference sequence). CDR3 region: CASSIDLGRTFSSYNEQFF. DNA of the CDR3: TGTGCCAGTAGTATAGATCTAGGACGGACATTTAGCTCCTACAATGAGCAGTTCTTC. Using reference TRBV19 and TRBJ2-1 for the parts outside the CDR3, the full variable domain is DGGITQSPKYLFRKEGQNVTLSCEQNLNHDAMYWYRQDPGQGLRLIYYSQIVNDFQKGDIAEGYSVSREKKESFPLTVTSAQKNPTAFYLCASSIDLGRTFSSYNEQFFGPGTRLTVL.

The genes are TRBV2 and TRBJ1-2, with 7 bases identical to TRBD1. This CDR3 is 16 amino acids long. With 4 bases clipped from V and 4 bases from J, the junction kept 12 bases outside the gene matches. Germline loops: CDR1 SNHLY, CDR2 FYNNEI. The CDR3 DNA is TGTGCCAGCAGTGTTCCTCAAGGGGGCTCAAGCTATGGCTACACCTTC. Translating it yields CASSVPQGGSSYGYTF.

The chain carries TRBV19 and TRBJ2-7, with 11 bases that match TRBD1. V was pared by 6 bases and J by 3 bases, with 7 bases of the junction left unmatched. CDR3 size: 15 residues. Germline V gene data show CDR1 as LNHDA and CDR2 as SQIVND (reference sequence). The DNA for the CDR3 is TGTGCCAGTAGCAAATCCGGGACAGGGGGCTACGAGCAGTACTTC. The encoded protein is CASSKSGTGGYEQYF. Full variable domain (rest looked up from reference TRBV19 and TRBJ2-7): DGGITQSPKYLFRKEGQNVTLSCEQNLNHDAMYWYRQDPGQGLRLIYYSQIVNDFQKGDIAEGYSVSREKKESFPLTVTSAQKNPTAFYLCASSKSGTGGYEQYFGPGTRLTVT.

CDR3 protein: CASGFVTSGTANYGYTF. The CDR3 bases are TGTGCTAGTGGTTTCGTCACATCAGGGACAGCTAACTATGGCTACACCTTC. This sequence joins TRBV12-5 and TRBJ1-2, with 7 bases aligning to TRBD1. The CDR3 is made up of 17 amino acids. The junction had 10 bases not matched to a gene; V was cut back by 3 bases and J by 0 bases. Per the germline V gene, CDR1 is LGHNT and CDR2 is FRNRAP.

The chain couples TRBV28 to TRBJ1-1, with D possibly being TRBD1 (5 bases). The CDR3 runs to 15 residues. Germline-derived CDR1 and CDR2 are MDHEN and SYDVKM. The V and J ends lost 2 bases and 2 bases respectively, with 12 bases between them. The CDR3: CASSLLDRFNTEAFF. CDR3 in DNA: TGTGCCAGCAGTTTACTAGACAGATTCAACACTGAAGCTTTCTTT.

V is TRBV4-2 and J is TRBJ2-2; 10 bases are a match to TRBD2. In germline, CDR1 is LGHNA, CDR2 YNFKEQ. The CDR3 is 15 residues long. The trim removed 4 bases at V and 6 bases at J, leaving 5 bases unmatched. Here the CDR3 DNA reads TGTGCCAGCAGCCCCCGACTAGCGGGTCCCGGGGAGCTGTTTTTT. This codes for CASSPRLAGPGELFF.

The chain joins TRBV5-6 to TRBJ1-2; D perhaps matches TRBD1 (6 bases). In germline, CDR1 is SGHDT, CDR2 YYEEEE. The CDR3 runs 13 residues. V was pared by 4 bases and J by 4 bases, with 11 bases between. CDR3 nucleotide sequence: TGTGCCAGCAGCCCAGAAGGGGGCTATGGCTACACCTTC. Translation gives CASSPEGGYGYTF.

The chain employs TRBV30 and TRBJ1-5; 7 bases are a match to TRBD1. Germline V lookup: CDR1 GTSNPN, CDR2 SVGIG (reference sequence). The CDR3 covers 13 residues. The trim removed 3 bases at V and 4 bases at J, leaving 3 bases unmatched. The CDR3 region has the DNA TGTGCCTGGAGAGGGGGCCGGAATCAGCCCCAGCATTTT. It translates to CAWRGGRNQPQHF.